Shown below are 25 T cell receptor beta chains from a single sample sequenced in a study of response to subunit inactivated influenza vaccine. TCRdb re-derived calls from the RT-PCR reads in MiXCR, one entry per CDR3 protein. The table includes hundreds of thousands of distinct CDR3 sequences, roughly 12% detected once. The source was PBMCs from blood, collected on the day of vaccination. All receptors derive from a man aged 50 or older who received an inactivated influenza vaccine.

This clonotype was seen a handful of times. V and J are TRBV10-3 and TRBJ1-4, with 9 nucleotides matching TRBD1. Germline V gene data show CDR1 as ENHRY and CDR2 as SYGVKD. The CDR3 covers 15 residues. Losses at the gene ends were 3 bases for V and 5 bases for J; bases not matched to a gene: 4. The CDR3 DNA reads TGTGCCATCAGTGAAAAAGGGACAGGGAATGAAAAACTGTTTTTT. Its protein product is CAISEKGTGNEKLFF.

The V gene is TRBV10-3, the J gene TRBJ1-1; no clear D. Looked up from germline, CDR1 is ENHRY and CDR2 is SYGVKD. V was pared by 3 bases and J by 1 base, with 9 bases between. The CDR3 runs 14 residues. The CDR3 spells CAISDERANTEAFF. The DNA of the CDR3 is TGTGCCATCAGTGACGAGCGGGCGAACACTGAAGCTTTCTTT.

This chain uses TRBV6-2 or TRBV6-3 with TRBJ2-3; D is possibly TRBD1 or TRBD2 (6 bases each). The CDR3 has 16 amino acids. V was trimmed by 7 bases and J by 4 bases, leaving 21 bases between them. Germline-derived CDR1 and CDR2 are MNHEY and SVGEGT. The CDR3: CASTKGTGAPPDTQYF. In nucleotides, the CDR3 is TGTGCCAGCACCAAGGGAACGGGGGCCCCCCCAGATACGCAGTATTTT.

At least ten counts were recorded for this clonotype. This CDR3 reads CATSRERGGYNEQFF. The CDR3 DNA follows: TGTGCCACCAGCAGAGAACGGGGGGGGTACAATGAGCAGTTCTTC. J is TRBJ2-1 and V is TRBV15, with 8 positions matching TRBD2. Germline V gene sequence: CDR1 LNHNV, CDR2 YYDKDF (reference sequence). Losses at the gene ends were 0 bases for V and 4 bases for J; bases not matched to a gene: 2. The CDR3 has 15 residues. Combining the CDR3 with reference TRBV15 and TRBJ2-1 gives the whole variable domain DAMVIQNPRYQVTQFGKPVTLSCSQTLNHNVMYWYQQKSSQAPKLLFHYYDKDFNNEADTPDNFQSRRPNTSFCFLDIRSPGLGDTAMYLCATSRERGGYNEQFFGPGTRLTVL.

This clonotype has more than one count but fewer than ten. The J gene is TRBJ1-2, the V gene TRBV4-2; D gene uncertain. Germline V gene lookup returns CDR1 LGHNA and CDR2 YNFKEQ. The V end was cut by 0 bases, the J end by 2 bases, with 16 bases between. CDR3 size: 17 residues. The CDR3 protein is CASSQEGPGTVNYGYTF. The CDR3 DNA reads TGTGCCAGCAGCCAAGAGGGCCCGGGAACGGTAAACTATGGCTACACCTTC.

The DNA of the CDR3 is TGTGCCAGCAGGGGCACGGGGCGGAACACCATATATTTT. Its translation: CASRGTGRNTIYF. V gene TRBV9 combines with J gene TRBJ1-3, with a weak D call TRBD1 (5 bases). This CDR3 region has 13 residues. Germline V lookup: CDR1 SGDLS, CDR2 YYNGEE. V was trimmed by 5 bases and J by 7 bases, leaving 13 bases between them.

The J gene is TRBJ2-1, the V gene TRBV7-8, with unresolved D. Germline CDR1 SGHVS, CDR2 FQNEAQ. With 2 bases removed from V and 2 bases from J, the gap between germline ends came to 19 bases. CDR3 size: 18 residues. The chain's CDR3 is CASSLHVSVYAAYNEQFF. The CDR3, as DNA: TGTGCCAGCAGCTTACATGTTTCGGTCTACGCCGCCTACAATGAGCAGTTCTTC. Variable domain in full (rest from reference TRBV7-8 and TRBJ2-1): GAGVSQSPRYKVAKRGQDVALRCDPISGHVSLFWYQQALGQGPEFLTYFQNEAQLDKSGLPSDRFFAERPEGSVSTLKIQRTQQEDSAVYLCASSLHVSVYAAYNEQFFGPGTRLTVL.

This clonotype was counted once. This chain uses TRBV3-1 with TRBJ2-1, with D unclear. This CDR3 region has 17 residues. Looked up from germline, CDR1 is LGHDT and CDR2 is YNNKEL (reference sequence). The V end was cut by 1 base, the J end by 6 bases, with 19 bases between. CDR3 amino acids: CASSQGGPVLLGNEQFF. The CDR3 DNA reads TGTGCCAGCAGCCAAGGCGGACCGGTCTTGTTGGGCAATGAGCAGTTCTTC.

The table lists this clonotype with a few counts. CDR3 protein: CATSRTDGGARRETQYF. The CDR3 nucleotides read TGTGCCACCAGCAGAACTGACGGTGGGGCGCGAAGGGAGACCCAGTACTTC. The J gene is TRBJ2-5, the V gene TRBV15, with D tentatively TRBD1 (5 bases). V was clipped by 2 bases and J by 5 bases, with 21 bases between them. Germline CDR1 and CDR2: LNHNV and YYDKDF (reference sequence). The CDR3 has 17 amino acids.

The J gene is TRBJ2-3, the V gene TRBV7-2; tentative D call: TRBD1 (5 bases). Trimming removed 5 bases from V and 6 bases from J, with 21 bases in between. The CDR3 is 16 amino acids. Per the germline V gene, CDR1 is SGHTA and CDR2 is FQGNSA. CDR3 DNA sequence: TGTGCCAGCAGCCCCCCCCCAGGGCCGCCAAGGGATACGCAGTATTTT. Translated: CASSPPPGPPRDTQYF.

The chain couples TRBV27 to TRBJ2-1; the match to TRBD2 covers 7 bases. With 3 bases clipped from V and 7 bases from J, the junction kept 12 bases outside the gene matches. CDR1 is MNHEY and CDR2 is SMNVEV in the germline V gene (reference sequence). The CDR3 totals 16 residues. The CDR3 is CASSFKREPFGNEQFF. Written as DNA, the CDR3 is TGTGCCAGCAGTTTCAAGCGGGAACCTTTCGGGAATGAGCAGTTCTTC.

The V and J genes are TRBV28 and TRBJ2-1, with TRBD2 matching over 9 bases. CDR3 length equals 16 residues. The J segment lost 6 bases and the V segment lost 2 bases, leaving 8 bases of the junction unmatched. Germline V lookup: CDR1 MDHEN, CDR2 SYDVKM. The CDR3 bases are TGTGCCAGCAGTTTAAGGCTAGCGGGATACATCAATGAGCAGTTCTTC. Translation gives CASSLRLAGYINEQFF.

The CDR3 reads CASSQDDRAGADTQYF. DNA for the CDR3: TGTGCCAGCAGCCAAGATGATCGGGCGGGAGCAGATACGCAGTATTTT. The rearrangement joins TRBV4-2 to TRBJ2-3; 7 nucleotides match TRBD2. This CDR3 has 16 residues. Germline loops: CDR1 LGHNA, CDR2 YNFKEQ. Trimming at V came to 0 bases and at J to 4 bases, leaving 7 bases not matched to a gene.

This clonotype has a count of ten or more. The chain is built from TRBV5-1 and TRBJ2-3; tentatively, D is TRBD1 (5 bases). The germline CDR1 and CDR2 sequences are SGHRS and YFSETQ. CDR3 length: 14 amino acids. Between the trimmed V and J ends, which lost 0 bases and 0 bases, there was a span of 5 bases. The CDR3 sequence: CASSLAGSTDTQYF. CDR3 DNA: TGCGCCAGCAGCTTGGCAGGGAGCACAGATACGCAGTATTTT.

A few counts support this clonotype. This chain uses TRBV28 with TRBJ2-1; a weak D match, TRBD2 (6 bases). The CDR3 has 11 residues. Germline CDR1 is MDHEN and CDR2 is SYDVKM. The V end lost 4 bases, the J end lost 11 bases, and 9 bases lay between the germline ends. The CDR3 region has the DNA TGTGCCAGCAGTTGGGGCGGGAAGCAGTTCTTC. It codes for CASSWGGKQFF.

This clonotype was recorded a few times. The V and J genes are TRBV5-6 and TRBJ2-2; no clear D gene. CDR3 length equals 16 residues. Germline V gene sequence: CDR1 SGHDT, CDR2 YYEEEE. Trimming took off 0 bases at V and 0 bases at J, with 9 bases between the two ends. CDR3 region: CASSLVPRPNTGELFF. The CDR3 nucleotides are TGTGCCAGCAGCTTGGTTCCCAGACCGAACACCGGGGAGCTGTTTTTT. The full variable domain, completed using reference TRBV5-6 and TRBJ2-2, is DAGVTQSPTHLIKTRGQQVTLRCSPKSGHDTVSWYQQALGQGPQFIFQYYEEEERQRGNFPDRFSGHQFPNYSSELNVNALLLGDSALYLCASSLVPRPNTGELFFGEGSRLTVL.

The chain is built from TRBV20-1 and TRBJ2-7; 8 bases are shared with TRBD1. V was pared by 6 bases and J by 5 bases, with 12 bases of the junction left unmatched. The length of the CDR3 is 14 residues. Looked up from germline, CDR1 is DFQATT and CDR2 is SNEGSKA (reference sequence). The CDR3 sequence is CSAGKTGGTHEQYF. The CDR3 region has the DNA TGCAGTGCCGGGAAAACAGGGGGGACACACGAGCAGTACTTC.

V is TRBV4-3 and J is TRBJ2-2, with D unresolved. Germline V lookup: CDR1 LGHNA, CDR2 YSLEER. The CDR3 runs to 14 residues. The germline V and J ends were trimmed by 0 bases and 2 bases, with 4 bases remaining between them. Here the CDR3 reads CASSQDFNTGELFF. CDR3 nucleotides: TGCGCCAGCAGCCAAGACTTCAACACCGGGGAGCTGTTTTTT.

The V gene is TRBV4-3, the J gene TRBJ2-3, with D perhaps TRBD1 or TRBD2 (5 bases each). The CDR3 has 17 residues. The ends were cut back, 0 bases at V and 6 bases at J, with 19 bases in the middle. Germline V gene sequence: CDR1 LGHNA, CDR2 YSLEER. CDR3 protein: CASSQDMERMGTDTQYF. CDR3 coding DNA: TGCGCCAGCAGCCAAGATATGGAGCGAATGGGGACGGATACGCAGTATTTT.

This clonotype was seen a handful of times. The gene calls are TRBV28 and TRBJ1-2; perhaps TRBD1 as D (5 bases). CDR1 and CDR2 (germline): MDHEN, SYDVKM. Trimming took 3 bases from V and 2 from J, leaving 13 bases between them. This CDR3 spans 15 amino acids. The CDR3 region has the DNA TGTGCCAGCAGTTTTACCGGGACGGCAAACTATGGCTACACCTTC. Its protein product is CASSFTGTANYGYTF.

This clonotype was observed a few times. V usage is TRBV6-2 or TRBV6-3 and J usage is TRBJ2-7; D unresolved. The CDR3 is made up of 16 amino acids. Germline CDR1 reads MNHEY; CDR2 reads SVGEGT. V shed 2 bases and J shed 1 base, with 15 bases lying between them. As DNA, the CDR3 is TGTGCCAGCAGTTACAAAGTCCGTCCTATTTCCTACGAGCAGTACTTC. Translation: CASSYKVRPISYEQYF.

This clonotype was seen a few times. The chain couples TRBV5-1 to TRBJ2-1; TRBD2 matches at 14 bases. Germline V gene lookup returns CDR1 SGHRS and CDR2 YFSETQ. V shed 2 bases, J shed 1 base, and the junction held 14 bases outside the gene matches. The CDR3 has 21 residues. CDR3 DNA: TGCGCCAGCAGCTTTTTCTCCCCGGGACTAGCGGGAGCAAAATCCTACAATGAGCAGTTCTTC. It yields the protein CASSFFSPGLAGAKSYNEQFF.

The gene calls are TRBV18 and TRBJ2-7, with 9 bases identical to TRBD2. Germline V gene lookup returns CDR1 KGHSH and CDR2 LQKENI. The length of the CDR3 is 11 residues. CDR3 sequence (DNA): TGTGCTAGCGGGAGTTTCTACGAGCAGTACTTC. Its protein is CASGSFYEQYF. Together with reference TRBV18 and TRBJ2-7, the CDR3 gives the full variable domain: NAGVMQNPRHLVRRRGQEARLRCSPMKGHSHVYWYRQLPEEGLKFMVYLQKENIIDESGMPKERFSAEFPKEGPSILRIQQVVRGDSAAYFCASGSFYEQYFGPGTRLTVT.

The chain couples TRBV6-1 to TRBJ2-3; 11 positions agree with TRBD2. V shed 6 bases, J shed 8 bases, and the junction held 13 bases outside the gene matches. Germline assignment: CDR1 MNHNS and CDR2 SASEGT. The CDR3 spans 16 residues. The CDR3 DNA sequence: TGTGCCAGCAGCCTAGGTCCTAGCGGGGGGCCCGGTACGCAGTATTTT. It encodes CASSLGPSGGPGTQYF.

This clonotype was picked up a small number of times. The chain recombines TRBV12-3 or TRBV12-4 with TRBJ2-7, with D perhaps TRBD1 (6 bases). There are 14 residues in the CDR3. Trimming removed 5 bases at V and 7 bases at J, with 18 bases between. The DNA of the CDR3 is TGTGCCAGCAGTCAATCATCAGGGGATTGGGAGCAGTACTTC. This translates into CASSQSSGDWEQYF.